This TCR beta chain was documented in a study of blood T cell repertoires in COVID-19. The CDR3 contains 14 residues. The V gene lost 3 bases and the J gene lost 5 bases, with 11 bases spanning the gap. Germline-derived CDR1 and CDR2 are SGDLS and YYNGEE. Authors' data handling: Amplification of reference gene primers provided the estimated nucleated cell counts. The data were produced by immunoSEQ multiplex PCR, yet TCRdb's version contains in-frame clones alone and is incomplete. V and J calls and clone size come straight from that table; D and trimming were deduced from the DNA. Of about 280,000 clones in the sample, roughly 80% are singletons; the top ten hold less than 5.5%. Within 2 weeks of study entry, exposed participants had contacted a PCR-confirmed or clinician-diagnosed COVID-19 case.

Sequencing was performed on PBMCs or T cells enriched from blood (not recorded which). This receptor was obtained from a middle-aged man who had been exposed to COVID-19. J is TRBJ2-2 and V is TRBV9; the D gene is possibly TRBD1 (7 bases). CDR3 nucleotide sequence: TGTGCCAGCAGCGATCCAGGGGGGACCGGGGAGCTGTTTTTT. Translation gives CASSDPGGTGELFF.